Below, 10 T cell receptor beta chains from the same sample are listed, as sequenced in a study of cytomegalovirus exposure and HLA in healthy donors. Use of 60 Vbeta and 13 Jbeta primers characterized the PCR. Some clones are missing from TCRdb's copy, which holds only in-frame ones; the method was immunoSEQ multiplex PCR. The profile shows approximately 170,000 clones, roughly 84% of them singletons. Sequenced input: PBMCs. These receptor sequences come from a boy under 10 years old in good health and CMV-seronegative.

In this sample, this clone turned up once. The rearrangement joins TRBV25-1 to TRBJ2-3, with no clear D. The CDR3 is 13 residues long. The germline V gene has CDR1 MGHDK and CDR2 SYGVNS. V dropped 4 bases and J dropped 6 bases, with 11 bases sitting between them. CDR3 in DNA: TGTGCCAGCAGTGCCTCCCAGGCCGATACGCAGTATTTT. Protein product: CASSASQADTQYF.

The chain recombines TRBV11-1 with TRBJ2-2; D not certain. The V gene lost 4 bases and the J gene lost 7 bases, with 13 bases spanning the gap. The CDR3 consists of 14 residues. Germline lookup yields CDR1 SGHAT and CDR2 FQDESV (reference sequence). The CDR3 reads CASSSISGRGELFF. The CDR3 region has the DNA TGTGCCAGCAGCTCCATATCGGGTCGCGGGGAGCTGTTTTTT.

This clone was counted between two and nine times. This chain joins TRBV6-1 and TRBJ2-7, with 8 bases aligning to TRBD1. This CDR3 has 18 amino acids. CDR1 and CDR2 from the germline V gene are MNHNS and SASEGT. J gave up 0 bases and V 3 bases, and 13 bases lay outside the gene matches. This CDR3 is CASSDLTNYRGSSYEQYV. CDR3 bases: TGTGCCAGCAGTGACCTAACCAACTACAGGGGGAGCTCCTACGAGCAGTACGTC.

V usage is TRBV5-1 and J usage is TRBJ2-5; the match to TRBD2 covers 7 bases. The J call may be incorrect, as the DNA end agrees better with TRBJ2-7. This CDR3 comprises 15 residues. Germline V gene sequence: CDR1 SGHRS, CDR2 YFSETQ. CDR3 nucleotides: TGCGCCAGCAGCTTCCGGGACTATAGCTCCTACGAGCAGTACTTC. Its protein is CASSFRDYSSYEQYF.

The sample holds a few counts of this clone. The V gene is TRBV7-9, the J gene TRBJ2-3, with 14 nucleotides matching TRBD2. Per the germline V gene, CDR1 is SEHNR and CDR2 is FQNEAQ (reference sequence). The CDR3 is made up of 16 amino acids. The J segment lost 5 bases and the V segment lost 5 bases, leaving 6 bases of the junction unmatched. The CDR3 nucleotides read TGTGCCAGCAGCCATGGGACTAGCGGGGGAATAGATACGCAGTATTTT. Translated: CASSHGTSGGIDTQYF.

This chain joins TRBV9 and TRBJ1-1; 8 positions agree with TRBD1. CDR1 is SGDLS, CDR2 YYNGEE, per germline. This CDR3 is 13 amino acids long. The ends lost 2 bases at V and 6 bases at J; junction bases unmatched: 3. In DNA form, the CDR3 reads TGTGCCAGCAGCGTCCAGGACAGGGCTGAAGCTTTCTTT. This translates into CASSVQDRAEAFF.

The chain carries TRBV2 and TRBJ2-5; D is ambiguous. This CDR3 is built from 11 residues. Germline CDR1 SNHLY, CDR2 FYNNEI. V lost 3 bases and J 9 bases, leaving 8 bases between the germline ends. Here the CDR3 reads CASSDPTPQYF. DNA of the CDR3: TGTGCCAGCAGTGACCCGACTCCCCAGTACTTC.

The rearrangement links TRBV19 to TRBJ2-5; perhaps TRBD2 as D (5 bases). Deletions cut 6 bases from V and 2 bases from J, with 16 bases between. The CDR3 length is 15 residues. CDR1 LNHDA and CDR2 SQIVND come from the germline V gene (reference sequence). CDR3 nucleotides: TGTGCCAGTAGCCCGGACCGGACTTATCAAGAGACCCAGTACTTC. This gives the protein CASSPDRTYQETQYF. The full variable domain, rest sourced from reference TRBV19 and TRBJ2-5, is DGGITQSPKYLFRKEGQNVTLSCEQNLNHDAMYWYRQDPGQGLRLIYYSQIVNDFQKGDIAEGYSVSREKKESFPLTVTSAQKNPTAFYLCASSPDRTYQETQYFGPGTRLLVL.

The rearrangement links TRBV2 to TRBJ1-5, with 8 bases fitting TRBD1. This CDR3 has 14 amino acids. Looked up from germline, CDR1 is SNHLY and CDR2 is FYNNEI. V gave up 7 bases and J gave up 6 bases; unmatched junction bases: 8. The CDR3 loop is CASTGTGVGQPQHF. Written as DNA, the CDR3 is TGTGCCAGCACCGGGACAGGTGTTGGTCAGCCCCAGCATTTT.

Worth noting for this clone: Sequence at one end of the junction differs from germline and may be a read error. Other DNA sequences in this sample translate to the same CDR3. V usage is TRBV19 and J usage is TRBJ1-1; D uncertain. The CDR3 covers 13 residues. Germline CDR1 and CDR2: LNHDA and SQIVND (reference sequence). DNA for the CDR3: TGCGCCAGTAGTGTTGGGCCCAACACTGAAGCTTTCTTT. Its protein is CASSVGPNTEAFF.